Listed below are T cell receptor beta chains from one sample, sequenced in a study of T cell repertoires in cytomegalovirus infection. TCRdb called the reads again in MiXCR, with one record for every CDR3 protein. The data show 150,000 or so distinct CDR3 sequences, approximately 17% seen once. Sequencing used CD8+ T cells from PBMCs. The receptors were gathered from a human donor in good health (CMV status not recorded). Some clones in this sample may be carry-over from other donors' samples. Both conserved end residues are part of each CDR3.

v_call	j_call	cdr3_length	cdr3_aa
TRBV12-3/TRBV12-4	TRBJ2-5	14	CASSSGGVAETQYF
TRBV7-8	TRBJ2-7	17	CASSLAPGKGVSYEQYF
TRBV19	TRBJ2-7	15	CASSVSTSGLSEQYF
TRBV7-8	TRBJ1-5	17	CASSLARSFNSNQPQHF
TRBV7-8	TRBJ2-1	16	CASSSLSGEKADEQFF
TRBV7-9	TRBJ2-7	16	CASSTSGTSVSYEQHF
TRBV7-2	TRBJ2-3	15	CASSSGDRGTDTQYF
TRBV14	TRBJ2-7	13	CASSQGHYYEQYF
TRBV28	TRBJ2-2	13	CAHTSGRTGELFF
TRBV7-6	TRBJ2-7	13	CASSTRQGDEQYF
TRBV5-1	TRBJ1-1	15	CASSLALGMNTEAFF
TRBV6-5	TRBJ1-2	15	CASSYSMGDDYGYTF
TRBV6-6	TRBJ2-7	14	CASSYVAGGVQQYF
TRBV12-3/TRBV12-4	TRBJ2-7	18	CASSLEGKGDRSFYEQYF
TRBV6-5	TRBJ1-5	14	CASSSLHSNQPQHF
TRBV7-2	TRBJ2-3	16	CASSLWGEGYTDTQYF
TRBV11-2	TRBJ2-5	19	CASSLGRGHPLITQETQYF
TRBV7-6	TRBJ2-7	12	CASSLGVGEQYF
TRBV27	TRBJ2-1	14	CASSTRGGYNEQFF
TRBV29-1	TRBJ2-1	12	CSVGGRYNEQFF
TRBV27	TRBJ2-7	14	CASSLMGQGYEQYF
TRBV29-1	TRBJ2-7	14	CSVHGAPGGYEQYF
TRBV7-2	TRBJ2-1	14	CASSHRDKHNEQFF
TRBV12-3/TRBV12-4	TRBJ1-1	13	CASSSGLSTEAFF
TRBV7-8	TRBJ1-5	16	CASSSPGQHSNQPQHF
TRBV19	TRBJ2-7	14	CASSPGTLGYEQYF
TRBV7-6	TRBJ2-3	13	CASSLIGPDTQYF
TRBV20-1	TRBJ2-7	14	CSARGASGGAGQYF